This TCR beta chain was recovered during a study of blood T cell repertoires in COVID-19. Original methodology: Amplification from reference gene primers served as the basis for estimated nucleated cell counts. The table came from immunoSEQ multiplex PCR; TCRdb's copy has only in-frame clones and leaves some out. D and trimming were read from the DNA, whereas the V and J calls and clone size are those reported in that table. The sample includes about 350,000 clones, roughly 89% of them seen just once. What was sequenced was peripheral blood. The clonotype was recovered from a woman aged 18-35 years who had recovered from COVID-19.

CDR3 protein: CASSQRRRAPFFYSNQPQHF. CDR3 DNA: TGCGCCAGCAGCCAACGACGCAGGGCTCCTTTTTTTTATAGCAATCAGCCCCAGCATTTT. The rearrangement links TRBV4-1 to TRBJ1-5; D is perhaps TRBD1 (5 bases). The CDR3 sequence is 20 residues long. V dropped 2 bases and J dropped 0 bases, with 23 bases sitting between them. The germline gives CDR1 MGHRA, CDR2 YSYEKL.